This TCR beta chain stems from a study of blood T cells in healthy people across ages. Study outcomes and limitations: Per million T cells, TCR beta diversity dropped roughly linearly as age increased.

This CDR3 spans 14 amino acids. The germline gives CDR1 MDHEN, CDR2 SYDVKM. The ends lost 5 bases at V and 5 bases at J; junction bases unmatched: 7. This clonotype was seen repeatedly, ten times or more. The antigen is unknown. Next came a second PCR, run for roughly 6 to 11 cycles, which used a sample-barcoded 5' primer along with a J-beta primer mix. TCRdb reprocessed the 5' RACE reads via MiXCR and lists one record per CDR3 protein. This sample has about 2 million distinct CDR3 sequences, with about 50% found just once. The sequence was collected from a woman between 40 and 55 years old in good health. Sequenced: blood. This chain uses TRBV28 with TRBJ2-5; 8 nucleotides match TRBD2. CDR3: CASSPGGASETQYF. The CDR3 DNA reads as TGTGCCAGCAGTCCCGGGGGGGCCAGTGAGACCCAGTACTTC.